These 25 T cell receptor beta chains came from one sample sequenced in a study of cytomegalovirus exposure and HLA in healthy donors. Libraries were prepared by immunoSEQ multiplex PCR; TCRdb keeps only in-frame clonotypes and omits some of them. The sample holds fewer than 120,000 clones, more than 75% seen once. Input material: PBMCs. These receptors were obtained from a woman in her thirties in good health and CMV-seropositive.

The V and J genes are TRBV5-1 and TRBJ2-3, with 8 bases fitting TRBD1. The J segment lost 5 bases and the V segment lost 7 bases, leaving 12 bases of the junction unmatched. The germline V gene has CDR1 SGHRS and CDR2 YFSETQ. This CDR3 region has 15 residues. The CDR3 nucleotides read TGCGCCAGCTCCCCTCAAGGACAGGGAGTAGATACGCAGTATTTT. This gives the protein CASSPQGQGVDTQYF.

The chain has TRBV5-1 and TRBJ1-1, with 7 bases lining up with TRBD1. The CDR3 length is 14 residues. Trimming cost V 4 bases and J 6 bases; bases outside gene matches: 9. The V gene's germline CDR1 is SGHRS and CDR2 YFSETQ. The CDR3 reads CASSPGQPGAEAFF. The CDR3, as DNA: TGCGCCAGCAGCCCGGGACAGCCTGGGGCTGAAGCTTTCTTT.

The rearrangement uses TRBV30 and TRBJ1-2; D gene ambiguous. The V and J ends lost 0 bases and 7 bases respectively, with 12 bases between them. This CDR3 has 13 amino acids. The germline V gene encodes CDR1 GTSNPN and CDR2 SVGIG (reference sequence). The CDR3 DNA sequence: TGTGCCTGGAGTGTGGCGCATCGACTTGGCTACACCTTC. It translates to CAWSVAHRLGYTF.

This chain connects TRBV11-2 to TRBJ2-3, with 8 bases lining up with TRBD2. Germline lookup yields CDR1 SGHAT and CDR2 FQNNGV. The CDR3 loop spans 16 amino acids. J lost 2 bases, V lost 4 bases, and 8 bases had no gene match. Here the CDR3 reads CASSSGRGESTDTQYF. CDR3 in DNA: TGTGCCAGCAGCTCCGGGAGGGGGGAATCCACAGATACGCAGTATTTT.

This clone was picked up a small number of times. CDR3 nucleotides: TGTGCCAGCAGGCTTCAGGGGAGTGATCTAGGCTACACCTTC. It encodes CASRLQGSDLGYTF. The chain carries TRBV2 and TRBJ1-2, with D tentatively TRBD1 (6 bases). CDR1 is SNHLY, CDR2 FYNNEI, per germline. CDR3 length: 14 amino acids. V lost 6 bases to trimming and J lost 8 bases, with 19 bases between them.

The chain uses TRBV4-2 and TRBJ1-2, with TRBD1 matching over 7 bases. The CDR3 is made up of 14 amino acids. The germline gives CDR1 LGHNA, CDR2 YNFKEQ. Trimming cost V 3 bases and J 2 bases; bases outside gene matches: 3. The chain's CDR3 is CASSHTGVNYGYTF. CDR3 bases: TGTGCCAGCAGCCATACAGGGGTGAACTATGGCTACACCTTC.

The rearrangement links TRBV7-9 to TRBJ2-7, with D unclear. The CDR3 has 12 amino acids. Deletions cut 0 bases from V and 6 bases from J, with 6 bases between. From germline, CDR1 is SEHNR and CDR2 FQNEAQ (reference sequence). CDR3 sequence: CASSLAYTEQYF. CDR3 sequence (DNA): TGTGCCAGCAGCTTAGCCTATACCGAGCAGTACTTC.

The V and J genes are TRBV6-5 and TRBJ2-3; 7 nucleotides agree with TRBD2. Germline CDR1 MNHEY, CDR2 SVGAGI. The junction had 12 bases not matched to a gene; V was cut back by 6 bases and J by 6 bases. This CDR3 spans 15 amino acids. In nucleotides, the CDR3 is TGTGCCAGCAGCTCCCCGTGGGAGGGCGGGGATACGCAGTATTTT. As protein: CASSSPWEGGDTQYF.

The V call is TRBV5-6, the J call TRBJ2-7; the D gene is possibly TRBD1 (6 bases). CDR3 length equals 17 residues. Germline CDR1 is SGHDT and CDR2 is YYEEEE. V lost 1 base and J 1 base, leaving 18 bases between the germline ends. CDR3 DNA sequence: TGTGCCAGCAGCTTGTTGGATGGGGACATCTATTCCTACGAGCAGTACTTC. Protein product: CASSLLDGDIYSYEQYF.

The V call is TRBV5-1, the J call TRBJ2-1, with D possibly being TRBD2 (6 bases). CDR1 and CDR2 (germline): SGHRS, YFSETQ. The V end lost 4 bases, the J end lost 0 bases, and 14 bases lay between the germline ends. The CDR3 contains 16 residues. DNA for the CDR3: TGCGCCAGCAGCCCCGGGACTCTAGGCTCCTACAATGAGCAGTTCTTC. It yields the protein CASSPGTLGSYNEQFF.

This clone appeared a single time. Here the CDR3 reads CASNFGTGNEQYF. The CDR3 coding sequence is TGTGCCAGCAACTTCGGGACAGGGAACGAGCAGTACTTC. The V and J genes are TRBV5-6 and TRBJ2-7; 9 nucleotides line up with TRBD1. The CDR3 length is 13 residues. Germline CDR1 and CDR2: SGHDT and YYEEEE. V was pared by 6 bases and J by 5 bases, with 6 bases of the junction left unmatched.

This chain links TRBV14 with TRBJ2-1, with 10 bases that match TRBD2. Germline V gene sequence: CDR1 SGHDN, CDR2 FVKESK. V shed 6 bases and J 0 bases; nucleotides not matched to a gene: 8. The CDR3 length is 17 residues. CDR3 coding DNA: TGTGCCAGCAGTAGCGGGGGGTTTTCGAGCTCCTACAATGAGCAGTTCTTC. It codes for CASSSGGFSSSYNEQFF.

A single count supports this clone. The chain has TRBV27 and TRBJ1-4; 10 bases match TRBD1. The CDR3 has 18 residues. Germline V CDR1 and CDR2: MNHEY, SMNVEV (reference sequence). Germline trimming cut 5 bases from V and 0 bases from J; bases unmatched to any gene: 9. CDR3 sequence: CASSRTGGAIATNEKLFF. The CDR3, as DNA: TGTGCCAGCAGTCGGACAGGGGGAGCCATTGCAACTAATGAAAAACTGTTTTTT.

The rearrangement uses TRBV4-1 and TRBJ2-5, with TRBD2 identical over 10 bases. This CDR3 region has 16 residues. The V gene's germline CDR1 is MGHRA and CDR2 YSYEKL. V shed 4 bases, J shed 1 base, and the junction held 6 bases outside the gene matches. DNA for the CDR3: TGCGCCAGCAGCCCCCTAGCGGGGGTCGCCCAAGAGACCCAGTACTTC. It encodes CASSPLAGVAQETQYF.

This chain connects TRBV4-1 to TRBJ1-1, with 8 nucleotides matching TRBD1. Germline CDR1 MGHRA, CDR2 YSYEKL. The CDR3 is 16 amino acids. Trimming removed 0 bases from V and 6 bases from J; junction bases left unmatched: 9. The CDR3 is CASSQDRGTGVAEAFF. The CDR3 coding sequence is TGCGCCAGCAGCCAAGATCGGGGGACAGGAGTAGCTGAAGCTTTCTTT.

The chain couples TRBV6-5 to TRBJ2-5; D is perhaps TRBD2 (6 bases). Germline V gene lookup returns CDR1 MNHEY and CDR2 SVGAGI. V lost 5 bases and J 2 bases, leaving 15 bases between the germline ends. This CDR3 contains 15 residues. The CDR3 protein is CASSAGRHPQETQYF. As DNA, the CDR3 is TGTGCCAGCAGTGCGGGACGGCACCCTCAAGAGACCCAGTACTTC.

This rearrangement joins TRBV15 to TRBJ2-5, with TRBD2 as a possible D gene (5 bases). V was pared by 5 bases and J by 4 bases, with 11 bases between. This CDR3 region has 13 residues. Germline-derived CDR1 and CDR2 are LNHNV and YYDKDF (reference sequence). In DNA form, the CDR3 reads TGTGCCACCAGCGGAGTGGCGGGAGAGACCCAGTACTTC. Translating gives CATSGVAGETQYF. Together with reference TRBV15 and TRBJ2-5, the CDR3 gives the full variable domain: DAMVIQNPRYQVTQFGKPVTLSCSQTLNHNVMYWYQQKSSQAPKLLFHYYDKDFNNEADTPDNFQSRRPNTSFCFLDIRSPGLGDTAMYLCATSGVAGETQYFGPGTRLLVL.

The chain links TRBV7-2 to TRBJ2-2; TRBD1 aligns across 9 bases. The CDR3 is made up of 17 amino acids. The V and J ends lost 1 base and 4 bases, in that order; junction bases with no gene match: 7. Germline CDR1 and CDR2: SGHTA and FQGNSA. The CDR3 nucleotides read TGTGCCAGCAGCTTAGTTACAGGGGGCCCTTCCACCGGGGAGCTGTTTTTT. Translating it yields CASSLVTGGPSTGELFF.

J is TRBJ2-7 and V is TRBV29-1, with D possibly TRBD1 on 5 matching bases. The germline V gene has CDR1 SQVTM and CDR2 ANQGSEA. This CDR3 has 12 amino acids. Trimming removed 8 bases at V and 5 bases at J, with 16 bases between. CDR3 sequence: CSPPGLRHEQYF. The CDR3 coding sequence is TGCAGCCCCCCAGGGCTGAGGCACGAGCAGTACTTC.

In DNA form, the CDR3 reads TGTGCCAGCAAGGGGGACACTGAAGCTTTCTTT. Its translation: CASKGDTEAFF. This chain links TRBV14 with TRBJ1-1; possibly TRBD1 for D (6 bases). The germline V gene has CDR1 SGHDN and CDR2 FVKESK. V lost 7 bases, J lost 3 bases, and 6 bases lay in between. This CDR3 has 11 amino acids.

This rearrangement joins TRBV28 to TRBJ2-5; a possible D gene is TRBD1 (5 bases). Trimming left V 2 bases short and J 5 bases short, with 15 bases between. The CDR3 spans 15 residues. Germline V gene lookup returns CDR1 MDHEN and CDR2 SYDVKM. CDR3 protein: CASSLLRALGETQYF. DNA of the CDR3: TGTGCCAGCAGTTTACTCAGGGCCTTGGGGGAGACCCAGTACTTC.

This clone came up a few times. The chain couples TRBV6-6 to TRBJ2-7, with D possibly TRBD2 on 6 matching bases. Per the germline V gene, CDR1 is MNHNY and CDR2 is SVGAGI (reference sequence). Deletions cut 6 bases from V and 0 bases from J, with 12 bases between. The CDR3 spans 14 residues. CDR3 protein: CASRGTVNSYEQYF. The CDR3 DNA is TGTGCCAGCAGGGGGACTGTAAACTCCTACGAGCAGTACTTC.

The chain carries TRBV6-1 and TRBJ1-5; perhaps TRBD1 as D (6 bases). Trimming pared 6 bases from V and 4 bases from J, leaving 10 bases between. The V gene's germline CDR1 is MNHNS and CDR2 SASEGT. The CDR3 contains 13 residues. This chain's CDR3 is CASRGGGNQPQHF. The CDR3 nucleotides read TGTGCCAGCAGAGGGGGGGGTAATCAGCCCCAGCATTTT.

The genes are TRBV7-3 and TRBJ2-7, with 7 positions matching TRBD1. The CDR3 runs 13 residues. The V gene's germline CDR1 is SGHTA and CDR2 FQGTGA. Losses at the gene ends were 6 bases for V and 5 bases for J; bases not matched to a gene: 7. The CDR3 DNA sequence: TGTGCCAGCAGGGGTGAAGACAGGGACGAGCAGTACTTC. It codes for CASRGEDRDEQYF.

The CDR3 loop is CASSEPHSQETQYF. The CDR3 nucleotides read TGTGCCAGCAGTGAACCCCACAGCCAAGAGACCCAGTACTTC. J is TRBJ2-5 and V is TRBV25-1; D not certain. The germline V gene has CDR1 MGHDK and CDR2 SYGVNS. The CDR3 contains 14 residues. V was shortened by 2 bases and J by 1 base, with 8 bases between the two germline ends.